A single sample is the source of the 16 T cell receptor beta chains below, sequenced in a study of T-cell reconstitution after alpha-beta-depleted transplantation in children. Unique molecular identifiers tagged the TCRbeta library. TCRdb redid the calling of the PCR reads with MiXCR, one entry per CDR3 protein. The table records around 190,000 distinct CDR3 sequences, roughly 7% of them present only once. The sequences come from PBMCs, collected before TCRalphabeta/CD19-depleted stem cell transplant. The receptors originated from a boy younger than 10 with acute lymphoblastic leukemia, due to receive a stem cell transplant.

Many counts were recorded for this clonotype. The chain couples TRBV28 to TRBJ2-4; no reliable D call. V lost 2 bases and J lost 8, with 19 bases in between. Germline CDR1 is MDHEN and CDR2 is SYDVKM. The CDR3 extends over 16 amino acids. CDR3 amino acids: CASSLVTSRDMDIQYF. The CDR3 DNA follows: TGTGCCAGCAGTTTAGTGACAAGTAGAGATATGGACATTCAGTACTTC. Drawing the rest from reference TRBV28 and TRBJ2-4, the complete variable domain is DVKVTQSSRYLVKRTGEKVFLECVQDMDHENMFWYRQDPGLGLRLIYFSYDVKMKEKGDIPEGYSVSREKKERFSLILESASTNQTSMYLCASSLVTSRDMDIQYFGAGTRLSVL.

The V and J genes are TRBV10-2 and TRBJ2-1; D ambiguous. There are 13 residues in the CDR3. CDR1 is WSHSY and CDR2 is SAAADI in the germline V gene. The V end was cut by 0 bases, the J end by 9 bases, with 9 bases between. CDR3 nucleotides: TGCGCCAGCAGTGAGTCCCTAGTGGGTGAGCAGTTCTTC. Its translation: CASSESLVGEQFF.

This clonotype appeared many times. The rearrangement uses TRBV10-3 and TRBJ2-3; TRBD2 matches at 10 bases. The germline V gene encodes CDR1 ENHRY and CDR2 SYGVKD. This CDR3 has 17 amino acids. With 1 base clipped from V and 2 bases from J, the junction kept 6 bases outside the gene matches. The CDR3 spells CAISEFSSGGVTDTQYF. For the CDR3, the DNA is TGTGCCATCAGTGAGTTCTCGAGCGGGGGGGTCACAGATACGCAGTATTTT.

This clonotype was counted at least ten times. The chain carries TRBV11-2 and TRBJ2-3, with D uncertain. Germline assignment: CDR1 SGHAT and CDR2 FQNNGV. Trimming cost V 5 bases and J 4 bases, with 16 bases left between them. The CDR3 runs 15 residues. As DNA, the CDR3 is TGTGCCAGCAGCCGGACCCTGGGCGGCGCAGATACGCAGTATTTT. Protein: CASSRTLGGADTQYF.

This clonotype was picked up many times. V is TRBV3-1 and J is TRBJ2-7; TRBD2 is a possible D gene (6 bases). Trimming left V 8 bases short and J 2 bases short, with 13 bases between. The CDR3 runs 13 residues. Germline CDR1 LGHDT, CDR2 YNNKEL (reference sequence). The CDR3 bases are TGTGCCAGCGGGGCTGGCGGGGCCTACGAGCAGTACTTC. This codes for CASGAGGAYEQYF.

This clonotype was counted at least ten times. This rearrangement joins TRBV20-1 to TRBJ2-3, with 11 bases aligning to TRBD2. The germline gives CDR1 DFQATT, CDR2 SNEGSKA (reference sequence). V lost 2 bases and J lost 10; bases outside the gene matches: 14. The CDR3 runs 16 residues. In DNA form, the CDR3 reads TGCAGTGCTAGACCACCCACTAGCGGGAGAGTCTATCCGCAGTATTTT. Its translation is CSARPPTSGRVYPQYF.

This clonotype has a count of ten or more. This chain connects TRBV3-1 to TRBJ2-3, with 7 bases aligning to TRBD2. Germline V gene lookup returns CDR1 LGHDT and CDR2 YNNKEL (reference sequence). Trimming removed 0 bases from V and 1 base from J; junction bases left unmatched: 7. This CDR3 has 17 residues. CDR3 protein: CASSQEMSGIGTDTQYF. The CDR3 nucleotides read TGTGCCAGCAGCCAAGAGATGAGCGGGATAGGCACAGATACGCAGTATTTT.

This clonotype was counted between two and nine times. The J gene is TRBJ2-1, the V gene TRBV6-5; D not certain. This CDR3 has 14 residues. V was clipped by 1 base and J by 4 bases, with 8 bases between them. The germline CDR1 and CDR2 sequences are MNHEY and SVGAGI. CDR3 residues: CASSYFESYNEQFF. CDR3 in DNA: TGTGCCAGCAGTTACTTCGAGAGTTACAATGAGCAGTTCTTC.

This clonotype was seen at least ten times. The rearrangement joins TRBV20-1 to TRBJ1-2; 7 nucleotides agree with TRBD1. This CDR3 is 12 amino acids long. V trimming: 3 bases; J trimming: 7 bases; junction bases outside the gene matches: 5. The germline V gene encodes CDR1 DFQATT and CDR2 SNEGSKA (reference sequence). CDR3 DNA sequence: TGCAGTGCTAGGGGCCAGGGGGTTGGCTACACCTTC. Translation: CSARGQGVGYTF.

This clonotype has at least ten counts. V is TRBV9 and J is TRBJ1-1; 7 bases align to TRBD1. With V trimmed by 2 bases and J by 4 bases, 8 bases remained unmatched. The CDR3 contains 15 residues. Germline CDR1 SGDLS, CDR2 YYNGEE. The DNA of the CDR3 is TGTGCCAGCAGCGTCTCTTCAGGGGGGCTCACTGAAGCTTTCTTT. This encodes CASSVSSGGLTEAFF.

This clonotype was counted between two and nine times. The J gene is TRBJ2-7, the V gene TRBV7-2; 10 nucleotides line up with TRBD2. V lost 2 bases to trimming and J lost 4 bases; unmatched junction nucleotides: 5. Germline CDR1 is SGHTA and CDR2 is FQGNSA. This CDR3 contains 15 residues. This CDR3 reads CASSLRAGGTYEQYF. For the CDR3, the DNA is TGTGCCAGCAGCTTACGAGCGGGAGGGACGTACGAGCAGTACTTC. Full variable domain (missing parts from reference TRBV7-2 and TRBJ2-7): GAGVSQSPSNKVTEKGKDVELRCDPISGHTALYWYRQSLGQGLEFLIYFQGNSAPDKSGLPSDRFSAERTGGSVSTLTIQRTQQEDSAVYLCASSLRAGGTYEQYFGPGTRLTVT.

This clonotype was counted only a few times. The V gene is TRBV29-1, the J gene TRBJ2-7; D possibly matches TRBD1 or TRBD2 (6 bases each). The germline V gene encodes CDR1 SQVTM and CDR2 ANQGSEA. CDR3 length: 15 amino acids. Trimming cost V 0 bases and J 2 bases, with 14 bases left between them. Here the CDR3 DNA reads TGCAGCGTTGAAGATTTGGGGGGCCGAACCTACGAGCAGTACTTC. Translating it yields CSVEDLGGRTYEQYF.

The chain combines TRBV20-1 with TRBJ1-5; D gene unclear. The germline gives CDR1 DFQATT, CDR2 SNEGSKA (reference sequence). V was shortened by 4 bases and J by 1 base, with 14 bases between the two germline ends. The CDR3 consists of 15 residues. CDR3 DNA sequence: TGCAGTGCTATCTCGGTGGGTCGGAGCAATCAGCCCCAGCATTTT. Encoded protein: CSAISVGRSNQPQHF.

The rearrangement uses TRBV7-2 and TRBJ2-3; D unclear. The CDR3 runs to 15 residues. The V gene lost 5 bases and the J gene lost 2 bases, with 14 bases spanning the gap. Germline V gene lookup returns CDR1 SGHTA and CDR2 FQGNSA. The CDR3 DNA follows: TGTGCCAGCAGCGGCGGAGAGACTGACACAGATACGCAGTATTTT. As protein: CASSGGETDTDTQYF.

This clonotype appeared many times. The chain has TRBV29-1 and TRBJ2-5; possible D gene TRBD1, 6 bases. Trimming took 3 bases from V and 4 from J, leaving 12 bases between them. The CDR3 runs 13 residues. CDR1 and CDR2 (germline): SQVTM, ANQGSEA. The CDR3 DNA follows: TGCAGCGTTGACCCGACAGGTAGAGAGACCCAGTACTTC. Its protein is CSVDPTGRETQYF.

This clonotype was observed many times. V and J are TRBV5-6 and TRBJ2-7; no clear D. V lost 0 bases and J 5 bases, leaving 9 bases between the germline ends. CDR1 is SGHDT and CDR2 is YYEEEE in the germline V gene. The CDR3 spans 13 residues. The CDR3, as DNA: TGTGCCAGCAGCTTGGCGCCCGTGCACGAGCAGTACTTC. Its protein is CASSLAPVHEQYF.